The present TCR delta chain was sequenced within a study of gamma-delta chains in newborns, infants, children. Study-wide context: Polyclonal expansion of innate γδ T cells after birth follows microbial exposure.

This clone was counted only a few times. V gave up 3 bases and J gave up 1 base; unmatched junction bases: 17. From germline, CDR1 is TSWWSYY and CDR2 QGS. The CDR3 consists of 19 residues. TCRdb re-identified clones in the reads via CATT. The sample holds fewer than 14,000 delta-chain clones; 3.5% are singletons and the top ten take 7.5% to 9.5%. This receptor was taken from a child who was a newborn, infant or young child, either healthy, febrile or measles-vaccinated (not recorded which). The sample consisted of blood. This rearrangement joins TRDV1 to TRDJ1; TRDD2 agrees at 7 bases. CDR3: CALGDRLAFLSFFTDKLIF. The CDR3 DNA follows: TGTGCTCTTGGGGACAGATTGGCCTTCCTGTCCTTTTTCACCGATAAACTCATCTTT.